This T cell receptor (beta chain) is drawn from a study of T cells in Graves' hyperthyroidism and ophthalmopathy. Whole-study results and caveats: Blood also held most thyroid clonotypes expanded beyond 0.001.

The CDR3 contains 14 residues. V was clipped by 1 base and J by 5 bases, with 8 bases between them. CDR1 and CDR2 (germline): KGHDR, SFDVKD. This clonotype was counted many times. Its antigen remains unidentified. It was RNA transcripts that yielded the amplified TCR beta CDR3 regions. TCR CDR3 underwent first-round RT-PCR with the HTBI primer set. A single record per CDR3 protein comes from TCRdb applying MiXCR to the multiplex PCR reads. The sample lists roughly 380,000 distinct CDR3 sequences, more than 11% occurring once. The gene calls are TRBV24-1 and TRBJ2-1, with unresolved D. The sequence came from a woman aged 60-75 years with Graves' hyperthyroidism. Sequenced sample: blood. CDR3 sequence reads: CATSDFHGDNEQFF. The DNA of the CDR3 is TGTGCCACCAGTGATTTTCACGGAGACAATGAGCAGTTCTTC.